One and the same sample provided the 11 T cell receptor beta chains below, sequenced in a study of blood T cell repertoires in COVID-19. Produced via immunoSEQ multiplex PCR; TCRdb's table is partial and in-frame only. The data contain more than 95,000 clones, 82% of them singletons. Sequencing was performed on peripheral blood. These receptors were obtained from a woman of 80 years or more with acute or convalescent COVID-19.

V gene TRBV19 combines with J gene TRBJ1-1; D is ambiguous. The V gene lost 0 bases and the J gene lost 0 bases, with 11 bases spanning the gap. The germline V gene encodes CDR1 LNHDA and CDR2 SQIVND (reference sequence). This CDR3 has 16 amino acids. This chain's CDR3 is CASSIDPRSLNTEAFF. CDR3 DNA: TGTGCCAGTAGTATAGATCCCAGGTCTTTGAACACTGAAGCTTTCTTT.

A word on this clone: The sample has other DNA sequences that encode this CDR3 too. This chain joins TRBV5-4 and TRBJ2-7; no clear D gene. The germline V and J ends were trimmed by 0 bases and 2 bases, with 6 bases remaining between them. CDR3 length: 13 residues. CDR1 and CDR2 (germline): SGHNT, YYREEE (reference sequence). This CDR3 is CASSLATTYEQYF. The CDR3 nucleotides are TGTGCCAGCAGCTTGGCCACTACCTACGAGCAGTACTTC.

The chain is built from TRBV28 and TRBJ2-3, with 11 bases identical to TRBD2. Germline-derived CDR1 and CDR2 are MDHEN and SYDVKM. Unmatched junction bases numbered 6, after V lost 5 bases and J lost 5 bases. The CDR3 contains 15 residues. For the CDR3, the DNA is TGTGCCAGCAGTAAACTAGCGGGAGCGAGAGATACGCAGTATTTT. Protein sequence: CASSKLAGARDTQYF.

A few counts support this clone. The V call is TRBV6-6, the J call TRBJ2-7; 10 positions match TRBD2. V lost 2 bases, J lost 9 bases, and 10 bases stayed unmatched. The CDR3 has 15 residues. Germline lookup yields CDR1 MNHNY and CDR2 SVGAGI (reference sequence). CDR3 DNA: TGTGCCAGCAGTTACGGGCTAGCGGGAGTGGGAGCGCAGTACGTC. Protein product: CASSYGLAGVGAQYV.

The rearrangement links TRBV4-1 to TRBJ2-5; 10 positions match TRBD1. Germline-derived CDR1 and CDR2 are MGHRA and YSYEKL. Unmatched junction bases numbered 6, after V lost 4 bases and J lost 7 bases. The CDR3 has 14 residues. DNA for the CDR3: TGCGCCAGCAGCCTAGGGACAGGGGATAGGACCCAGTACTTC. Its translation: CASSLGTGDRTQYF.

The table lists this clone with a few counts. Other DNA sequences within the sample encode an identical CDR3. The CDR3 is CATSDPRTGDTGELFF. In DNA, the CDR3 is TGTGCCACCAGTGATCCCAGGACAGGGGACACCGGGGAGCTGTTTTTT. The chain is built from TRBV24-1 and TRBJ2-2; 9 bases match TRBD1. CDR3 size: 16 residues. Germline V gene lookup returns CDR1 KGHDR and CDR2 SFDVKD. Trimming at V came to 3 bases and at J to 3 bases, leaving 4 bases not matched to a gene.

This chain links TRBV7-2 with TRBJ1-1, with D possibly TRBD1 on 5 matching bases. V was shortened by 6 bases and J by 0 bases, with 17 bases between the two germline ends. The CDR3 loop spans 16 amino acids. From germline, CDR1 is SGHTA and CDR2 FQGNSA. CDR3 DNA: TGTGCCAGCAGTACCGGGGGTGCGGGCCTGAACACTGAAGCTTTCTTT. The encoded protein is CASSTGGAGLNTEAFF.

The chain employs TRBV9 and TRBJ1-1; D perhaps matches TRBD1 (5 bases). Germline V CDR1 and CDR2: SGDLS, YYNGEE. There are 14 residues in the CDR3. The V end lost 4 bases, the J end lost 1 base, and 11 bases lay between the germline ends. CDR3 in amino acids: CASSRVGGNTEAFF. CDR3 in DNA: TGTGCCAGCAGCAGGGTGGGGGGGAACACTGAAGCTTTCTTT.

In nucleotides, the CDR3 is TGCGCCAGCAGGAAGGGGGAGTACCCCGGGGAGCTGTTTTTT. Translated: CASRKGEYPGELFF. The genes are TRBV10-2 and TRBJ2-2, with a tentative D call TRBD1 (6 bases). Germline assignment: CDR1 WSHSY and CDR2 SAAADI. V dropped 6 bases and J dropped 6 bases, with 14 bases sitting between them. The CDR3 sequence is 14 residues long.

This clone appeared a few times. The chain uses TRBV14 and TRBJ1-6; D is unclear. The V gene's germline CDR1 is SGHDN and CDR2 FVKESK. The CDR3 loop spans 14 amino acids. V was clipped by 3 bases and J by 4 bases, with 7 bases between them. The CDR3, as DNA: TGTGCCAGCAGCCAGGGAGGGTATAATTCACCCCTCCACTTT. It specifies CASSQGGYNSPLHF.

This clone was seen only a few times. The CDR3 loop reads CASSDRDRGSPGELFF. DNA of the CDR3: TGTGCCAGCAGTGACCGGGACAGGGGAAGTCCCGGGGAGCTGTTTTTT. This chain joins TRBV28 and TRBJ2-2, with 10 bases that match TRBD1. CDR1 MDHEN and CDR2 SYDVKM come from the germline V gene. The CDR3 consists of 16 residues. With V trimmed by 5 bases and J by 6 bases, 9 bases remained unmatched.